Shown below are 7 T cell receptor beta chains from a single sample sequenced in a study of monozygotic twins with inflammatory bowel disease. TCRdb reprocessed the 5' RACE reads; each CDR3 protein has one entry and no DNA is given. There are 350,000 to 500,000 distinct CDR3 sequences in the sample, with about 2.4% held by the top ten. Material: blood. These receptors originate from a human donor with ulcerative colitis or Crohn's disease, or a healthy co-twin of an affected twin (not recorded which).

This sequence joins TRBV25-1 and TRBJ2-2; TCRdb reports TRBD2, a call that lacks DNA to check it against. This CDR3 has 14 residues. The germline V gene encodes CDR1 MGHDK and CDR2 SYGVNS. The chain's CDR3 is CASRTVSGPGELFF.

V and J are TRBV6-5 and TRBJ2-1. The CDR3 has 15 residues. CDR1 is MNHEY and CDR2 is SVGAGI in the germline V gene. CDR3 residues: CASSYSGLLASEQFF.

This rearrangement joins TRBV14 to TRBJ2-2. This CDR3 region has 13 residues. Germline CDR1 reads SGHDN; CDR2 reads FVKESK. The CDR3: CASSPSTPGDLFF.

The chain employs TRBV10-3 and TRBJ1-1; the D gene TCRdb calls, TRBD1, cannot be checked with no DNA. The germline V gene has CDR1 ENHRY and CDR2 SYGVKD. The CDR3 runs to 13 residues. This CDR3 is CANSSNDRGEAFF.

The chain employs TRBV27 and TRBJ1-6; with no DNA, the TCRdb D assignment of TRBD1 cannot be verified. The CDR3 has 15 residues. Germline assignment: CDR1 MNHEY and CDR2 SMNVEV (reference sequence). CDR3 amino acids: CASSPPTGSNSPLHF.

This chain uses TRBV6-1 with TRBJ2-7; TCRdb proposes TRBD1, but this gene call is untestable without DNA. The CDR3 consists of 15 residues. CDR1 and CDR2 (germline): MNHNS, SASEGT. This CDR3 reads CASSTDLYSPYEQYF.

The chain is built from TRBV19 and TRBJ1-1. In germline, CDR1 is LNHDA, CDR2 SQIVND (reference sequence). This CDR3 has 15 amino acids. CDR3 protein: CASSSHTVLNTEAFF.